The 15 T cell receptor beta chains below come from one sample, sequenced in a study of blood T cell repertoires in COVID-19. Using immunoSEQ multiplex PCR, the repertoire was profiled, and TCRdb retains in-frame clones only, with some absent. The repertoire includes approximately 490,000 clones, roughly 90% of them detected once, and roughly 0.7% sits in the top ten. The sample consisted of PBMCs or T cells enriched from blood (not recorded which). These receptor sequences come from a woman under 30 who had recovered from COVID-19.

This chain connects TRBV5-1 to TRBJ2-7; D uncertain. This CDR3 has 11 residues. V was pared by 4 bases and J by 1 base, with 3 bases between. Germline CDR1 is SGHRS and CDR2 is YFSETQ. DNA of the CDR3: TGCGCCAGCAGCATATCCTACGAGCAGTACTTC. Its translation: CASSISYEQYF.

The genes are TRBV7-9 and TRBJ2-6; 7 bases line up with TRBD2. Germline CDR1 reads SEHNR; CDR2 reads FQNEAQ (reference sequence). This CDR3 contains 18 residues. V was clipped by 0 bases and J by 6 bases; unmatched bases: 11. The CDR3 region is CASSLASGLGGKANVLTF. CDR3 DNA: TGTGCCAGCAGCTTAGCCTCAGGCCTCGGGGGGAAGGCCAACGTCCTGACTTTC.

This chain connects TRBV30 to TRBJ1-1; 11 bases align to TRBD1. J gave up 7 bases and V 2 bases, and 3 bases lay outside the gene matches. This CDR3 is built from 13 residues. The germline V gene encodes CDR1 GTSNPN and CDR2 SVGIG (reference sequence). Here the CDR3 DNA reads TGTGCCTGGAGTCCAGGGACAGGGGGTGAAGCTTTCTTT. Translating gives CAWSPGTGGEAFF.

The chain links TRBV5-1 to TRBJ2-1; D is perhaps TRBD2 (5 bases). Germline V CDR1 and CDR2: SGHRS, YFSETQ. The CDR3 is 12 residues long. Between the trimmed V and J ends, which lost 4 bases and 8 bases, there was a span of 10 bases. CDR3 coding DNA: TGCGCCAGCAGCGGTTTGGAGGATGAGCAGTTCTTC. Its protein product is CASSGLEDEQFF.

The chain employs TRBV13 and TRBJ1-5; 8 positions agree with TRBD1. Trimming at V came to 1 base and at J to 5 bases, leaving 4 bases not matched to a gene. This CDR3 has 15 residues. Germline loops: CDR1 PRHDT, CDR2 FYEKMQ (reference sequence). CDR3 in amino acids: CASSLAGQGDQPQHF. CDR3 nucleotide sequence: TGTGCCAGCAGCTTAGCCGGACAGGGAGATCAGCCCCAGCATTTT.

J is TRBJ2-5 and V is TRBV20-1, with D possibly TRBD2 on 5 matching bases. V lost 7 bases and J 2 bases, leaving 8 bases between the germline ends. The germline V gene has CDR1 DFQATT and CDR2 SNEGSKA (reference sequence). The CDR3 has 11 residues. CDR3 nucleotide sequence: TGCAGTGGGACTTTTCAAGAGACCCAGTACTTC. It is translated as CSGTFQETQYF.

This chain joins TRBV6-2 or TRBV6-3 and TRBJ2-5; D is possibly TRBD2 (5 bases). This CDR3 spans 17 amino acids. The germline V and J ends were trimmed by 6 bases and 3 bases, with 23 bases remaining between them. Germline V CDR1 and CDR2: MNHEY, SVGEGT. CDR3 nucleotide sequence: TGTGCCAGCAGCCCTTTAAGCGGCCAGAGTTGGAAAGAGACCCAGTACTTC. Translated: CASSPLSGQSWKETQYF.

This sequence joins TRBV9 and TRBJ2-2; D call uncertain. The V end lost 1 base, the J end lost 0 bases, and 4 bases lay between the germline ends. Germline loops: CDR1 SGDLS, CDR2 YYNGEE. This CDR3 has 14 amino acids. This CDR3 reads CASSVLANTGELFF. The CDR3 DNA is TGTGCCAGCAGCGTACTAGCGAACACCGGGGAGCTGTTTTTT.

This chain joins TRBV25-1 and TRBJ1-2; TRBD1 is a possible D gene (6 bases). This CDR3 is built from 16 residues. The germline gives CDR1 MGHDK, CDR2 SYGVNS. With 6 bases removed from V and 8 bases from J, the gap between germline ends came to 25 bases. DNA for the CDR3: TGTGCCAGCAGAGACGACAGGCGGAATAACCTCGGGGGCTACACCTTC. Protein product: CASRDDRRNNLGGYTF.

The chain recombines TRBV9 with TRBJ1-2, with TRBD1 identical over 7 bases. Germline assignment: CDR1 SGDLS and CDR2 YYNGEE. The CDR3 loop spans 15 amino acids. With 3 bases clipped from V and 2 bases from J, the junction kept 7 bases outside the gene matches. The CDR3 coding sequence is TGTGCCAGCAGCGATTCCGGGACAGTGAACTATGGCTACACCTTC. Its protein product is CASSDSGTVNYGYTF.

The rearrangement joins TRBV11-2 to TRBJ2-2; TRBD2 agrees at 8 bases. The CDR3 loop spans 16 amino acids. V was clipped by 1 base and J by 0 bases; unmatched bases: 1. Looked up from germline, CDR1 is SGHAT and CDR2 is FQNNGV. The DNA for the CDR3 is TGTGCCAGCAGCTTAGTCGGGGGGGCGAACACCGGGGAGCTGTTTTTT. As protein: CASSLVGGANTGELFF.

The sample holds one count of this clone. The CDR3 sequence is CASSLGLLAGGTDTQYF. Written as DNA, the CDR3 is TGTGCCAGCAGCTTGGGCCTTCTAGCGGGGGGGACAGATACGCAGTATTTT. The chain is built from TRBV7-7 and TRBJ2-3; 12 bases map to TRBD2. With 3 bases clipped from V and 3 bases from J, the junction kept 7 bases outside the gene matches. The CDR3 has 17 residues. Per germline, CDR1 SSHAT and CDR2 FNYEAQ (reference sequence). The entire variable domain, with the rest obtained from reference TRBV7-7 and TRBJ2-3, is as follows: GAGVSQSPRYKVTKRGQDVTLRCDPISSHATLYWYQQALGQGPEFLTYFNYEAQPDKSGLPSDRFSAERPEGSISTLTIQRTEQRDSAMYRCASSLGLLAGGTDTQYFGPGTRLTVL.

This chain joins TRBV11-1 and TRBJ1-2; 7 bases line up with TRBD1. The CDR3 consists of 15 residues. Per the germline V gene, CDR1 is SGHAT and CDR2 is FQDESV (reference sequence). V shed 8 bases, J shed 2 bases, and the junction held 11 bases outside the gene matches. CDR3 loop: CASGRPQGGNYGYTF. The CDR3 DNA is TGTGCCAGCGGTCGTCCGCAGGGGGGAAACTATGGCTACACCTTC.

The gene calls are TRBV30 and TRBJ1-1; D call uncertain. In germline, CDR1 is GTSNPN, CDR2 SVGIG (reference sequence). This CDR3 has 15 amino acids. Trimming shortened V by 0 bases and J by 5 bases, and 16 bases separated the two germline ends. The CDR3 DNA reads TGTGCCTGGAGTGTAAAGCGGGTTTTACCGACTGAAGCTTTCTTT. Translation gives CAWSVKRVLPTEAFF.

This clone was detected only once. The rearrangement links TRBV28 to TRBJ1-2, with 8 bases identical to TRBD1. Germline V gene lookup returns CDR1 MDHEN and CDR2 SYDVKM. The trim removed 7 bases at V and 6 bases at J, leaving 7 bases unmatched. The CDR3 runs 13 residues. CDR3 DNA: TGTGCCAGCATCCCAGCAGGGGGCGATGGCTACACCTTC. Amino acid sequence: CASIPAGGDGYTF.